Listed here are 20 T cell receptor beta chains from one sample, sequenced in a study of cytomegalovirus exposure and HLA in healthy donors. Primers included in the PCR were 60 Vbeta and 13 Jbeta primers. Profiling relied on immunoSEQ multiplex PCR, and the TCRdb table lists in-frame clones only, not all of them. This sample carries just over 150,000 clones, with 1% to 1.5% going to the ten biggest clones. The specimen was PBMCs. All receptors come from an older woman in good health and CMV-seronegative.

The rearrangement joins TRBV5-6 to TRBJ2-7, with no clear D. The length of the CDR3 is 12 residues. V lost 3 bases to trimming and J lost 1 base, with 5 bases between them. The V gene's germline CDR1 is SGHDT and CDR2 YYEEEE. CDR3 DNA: TGTGCCAGCAGCTCTCAGTCCTACGAGCAGTACTTC. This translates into CASSSQSYEQYF.

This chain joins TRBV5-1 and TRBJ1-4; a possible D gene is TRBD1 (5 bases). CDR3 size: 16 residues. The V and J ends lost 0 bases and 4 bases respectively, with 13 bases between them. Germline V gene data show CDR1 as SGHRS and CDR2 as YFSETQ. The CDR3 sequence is CASSLAPRASNEKLFF. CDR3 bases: TGCGCCAGCAGCTTGGCCCCCAGGGCCAGTAATGAAAAACTGTTTTTT.

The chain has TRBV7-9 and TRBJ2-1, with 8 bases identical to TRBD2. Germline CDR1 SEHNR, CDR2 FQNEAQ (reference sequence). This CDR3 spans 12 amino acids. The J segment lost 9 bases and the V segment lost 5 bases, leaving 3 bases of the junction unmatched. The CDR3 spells CASSPGGSEQFF. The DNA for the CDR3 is TGTGCCAGCAGCCCGGGGGGGAGTGAGCAGTTCTTC.

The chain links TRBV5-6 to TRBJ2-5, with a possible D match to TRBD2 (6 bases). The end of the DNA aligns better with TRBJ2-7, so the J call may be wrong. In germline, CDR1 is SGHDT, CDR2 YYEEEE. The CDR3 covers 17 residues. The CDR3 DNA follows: TGTGCCAGCAGTTATAATCCGGGTAGACTAGTAATTCACGAGCAGTACTTC. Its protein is CASSYNPGRLVIHEQYF.

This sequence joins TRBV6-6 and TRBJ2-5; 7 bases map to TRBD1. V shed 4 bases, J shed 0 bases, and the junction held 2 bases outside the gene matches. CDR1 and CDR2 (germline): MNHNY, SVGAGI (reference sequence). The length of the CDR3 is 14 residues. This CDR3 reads CASSWTGYQETQYF. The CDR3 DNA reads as TGTGCCAGCAGTTGGACAGGCTACCAAGAGACCCAGTACTTC.

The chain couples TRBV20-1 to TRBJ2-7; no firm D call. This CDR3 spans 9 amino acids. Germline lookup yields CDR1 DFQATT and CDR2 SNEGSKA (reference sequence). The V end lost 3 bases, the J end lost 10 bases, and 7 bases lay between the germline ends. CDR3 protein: CSASSGQYF. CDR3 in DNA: TGCAGTGCTAGTTCGGGTCAGTACTTC.

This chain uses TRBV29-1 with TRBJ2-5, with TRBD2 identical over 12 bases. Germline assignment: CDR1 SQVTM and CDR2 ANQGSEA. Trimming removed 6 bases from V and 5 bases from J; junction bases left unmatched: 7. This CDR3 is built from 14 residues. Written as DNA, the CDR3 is TGCAGCGTGGTCGGACTAGCGGGGATGGAGACCCAGTACTTC. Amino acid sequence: CSVVGLAGMETQYF.

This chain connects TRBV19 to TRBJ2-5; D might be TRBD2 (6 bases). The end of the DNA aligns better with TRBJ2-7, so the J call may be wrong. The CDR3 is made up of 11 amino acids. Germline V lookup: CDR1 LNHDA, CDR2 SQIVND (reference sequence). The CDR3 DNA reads TGTGCCAGTGGGACTTTTTACGAGCAGTACTTC. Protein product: CASGTFYEQYF.

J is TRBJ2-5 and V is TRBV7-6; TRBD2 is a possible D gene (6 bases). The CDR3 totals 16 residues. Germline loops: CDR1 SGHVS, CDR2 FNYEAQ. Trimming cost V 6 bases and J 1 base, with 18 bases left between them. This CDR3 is CASSLHGVGGQETQYF. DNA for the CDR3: TGTGCCAGCAGTCTTCACGGAGTGGGGGGCCAAGAGACCCAGTACTTC.

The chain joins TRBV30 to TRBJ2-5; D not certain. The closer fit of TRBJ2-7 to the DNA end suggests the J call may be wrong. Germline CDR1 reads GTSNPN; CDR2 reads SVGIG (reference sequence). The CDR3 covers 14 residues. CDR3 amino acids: CAWSVLGLVYEQYF. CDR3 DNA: TGTGCCTGGAGTGTACTTGGTTTGGTATACGAGCAGTACTTC.

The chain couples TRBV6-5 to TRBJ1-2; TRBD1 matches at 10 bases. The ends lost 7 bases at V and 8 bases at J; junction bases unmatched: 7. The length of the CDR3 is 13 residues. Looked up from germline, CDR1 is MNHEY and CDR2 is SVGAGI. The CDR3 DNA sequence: TGTGCCAGCACCAGAGGGACAGGGGACGGCTACACCTTC. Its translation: CASTRGTGDGYTF.

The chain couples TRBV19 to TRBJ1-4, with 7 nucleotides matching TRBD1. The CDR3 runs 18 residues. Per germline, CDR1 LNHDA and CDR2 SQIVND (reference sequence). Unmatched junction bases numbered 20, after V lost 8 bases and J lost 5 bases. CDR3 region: CASELTGKLSGPNEKLFF. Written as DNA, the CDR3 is TGTGCCAGTGAACTGACAGGGAAACTCTCGGGTCCAAATGAAAAACTGTTTTTT.

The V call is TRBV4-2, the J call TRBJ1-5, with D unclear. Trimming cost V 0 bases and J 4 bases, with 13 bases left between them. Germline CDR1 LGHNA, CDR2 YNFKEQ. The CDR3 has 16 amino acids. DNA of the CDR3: TGTGCCAGCAGCCAAGATTTGGTGACTACTAATCAGCCCCAGCATTTT. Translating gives CASSQDLVTTNQPQHF.

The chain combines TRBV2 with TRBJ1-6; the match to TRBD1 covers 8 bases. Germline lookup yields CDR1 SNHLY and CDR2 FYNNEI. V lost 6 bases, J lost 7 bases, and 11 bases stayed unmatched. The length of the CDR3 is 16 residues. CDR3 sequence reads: CASSEDRVGLNSPLHF. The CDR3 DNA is TGTGCCAGCAGCGAGGACAGGGTAGGATTGAATTCACCCCTCCACTTT.

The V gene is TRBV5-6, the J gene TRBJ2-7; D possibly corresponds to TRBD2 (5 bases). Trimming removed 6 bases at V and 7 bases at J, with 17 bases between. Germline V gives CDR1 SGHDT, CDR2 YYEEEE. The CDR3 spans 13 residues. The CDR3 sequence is CASTTVQAGEQYF. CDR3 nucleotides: TGTGCCAGCACTACCGTTCAGGCGGGTGAGCAGTACTTC.

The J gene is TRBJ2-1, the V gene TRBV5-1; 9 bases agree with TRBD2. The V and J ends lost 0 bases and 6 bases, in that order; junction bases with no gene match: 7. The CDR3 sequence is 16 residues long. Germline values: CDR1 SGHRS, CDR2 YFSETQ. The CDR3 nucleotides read TGCGCCAGCAGCTTGGTAGCGGGAGCATTGGGCAATGAGCAGTTCTTC. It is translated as CASSLVAGALGNEQFF.

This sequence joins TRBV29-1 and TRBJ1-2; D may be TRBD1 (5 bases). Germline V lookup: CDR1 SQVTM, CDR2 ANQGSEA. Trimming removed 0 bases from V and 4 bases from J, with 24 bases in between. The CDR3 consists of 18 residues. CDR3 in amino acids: CSVEEILVYRPSPYGYTF. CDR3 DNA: TGCAGCGTTGAAGAAATTTTAGTTTACAGGCCGAGCCCCTATGGCTACACCTTC. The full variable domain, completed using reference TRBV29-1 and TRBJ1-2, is SAVISQKPSRDICQRGTSLTIQCQVDSQVTMMFWYRQQPGQSLTLIATANQGSEATYESGFVIDKFPISRPNLTFSTLTVSNMSPEDSSIYLCSVEEILVYRPSPYGYTFGSGTRLTVV.

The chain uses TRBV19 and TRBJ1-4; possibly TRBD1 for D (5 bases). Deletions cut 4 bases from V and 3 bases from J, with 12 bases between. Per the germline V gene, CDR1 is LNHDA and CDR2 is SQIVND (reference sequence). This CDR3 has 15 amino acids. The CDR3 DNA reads TGTGCCAGTAGTAAGAGACAGCTAGCTAATGAAAAACTGTTTTTT. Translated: CASSKRQLANEKLFF.

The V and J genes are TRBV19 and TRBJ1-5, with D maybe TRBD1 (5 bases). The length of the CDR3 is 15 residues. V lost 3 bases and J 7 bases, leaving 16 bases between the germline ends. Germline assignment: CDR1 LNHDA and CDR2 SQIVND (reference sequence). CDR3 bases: TGTGCCAGTAGTATCGGAGGGTTCGGGGGACAGCCCCAGCATTTT. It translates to CASSIGGFGGQPQHF.

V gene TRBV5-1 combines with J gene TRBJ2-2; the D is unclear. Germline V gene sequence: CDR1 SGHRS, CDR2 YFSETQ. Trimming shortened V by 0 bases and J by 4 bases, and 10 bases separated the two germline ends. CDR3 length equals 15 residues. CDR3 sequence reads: CASSLAGFGTGELFF. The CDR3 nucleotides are TGCGCCAGCAGCTTGGCCGGGTTTGGCACCGGGGAGCTGTTTTTT.